This T cell receptor beta chain was observed in a study of T cells in Graves' hyperthyroidism and ophthalmopathy. The CDR3 totals 16 residues. Germline V gene sequence: CDR1 SGHTA, CDR2 FQGNSA. Trimming at V came to 5 bases and at J to 4 bases, leaving 13 bases not matched to a gene. Hyperthyroidism patients were newly diagnosed, had disease duration under 2 months, and were aged 18 to 65 years. In making diagnoses, clinical symptoms, serum thyroxine and TRAb, thyroid ultrasound and orbital computed tomography were all used. It was RNA transcripts that yielded the amplified TCR beta CDR3 regions. With the HTBI primer set, the TCR CDR3 went through a first round of RT-PCR. TCRdb independently ran MiXCR on the multiplex PCR reads; one entry per CDR3 protein. The sample lists hundreds of thousands of distinct CDR3 sequences; 15% to 20% were seen once.

Input material: blood. This TCR was recovered from a woman aged 30 to 39 with Graves' hyperthyroidism. J is TRBJ1-2 and V is TRBV7-2; TRBD1 agrees at 7 bases. CDR3 residues: CASSPGGTVDPYGYTF. The CDR3 nucleotides are TGTGCCAGCAGCCCAGGAGGGACAGTCGACCCCTATGGCTACACCTTC.